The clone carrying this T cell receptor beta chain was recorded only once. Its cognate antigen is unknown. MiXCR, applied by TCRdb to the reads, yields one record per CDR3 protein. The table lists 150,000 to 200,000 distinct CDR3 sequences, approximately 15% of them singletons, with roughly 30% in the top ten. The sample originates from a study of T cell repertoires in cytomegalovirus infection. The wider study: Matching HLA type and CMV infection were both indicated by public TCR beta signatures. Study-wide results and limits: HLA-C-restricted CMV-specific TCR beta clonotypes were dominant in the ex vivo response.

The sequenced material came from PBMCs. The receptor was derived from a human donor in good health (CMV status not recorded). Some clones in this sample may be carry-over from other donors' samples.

The CDR3: CATSPTANSYEQYF. The CDR3, as DNA: TGTGCCACCAGTCCCACAGCCAACTCCTACGAGCAGTACTTC. V and J are TRBV24-1 and TRBJ2-7; D gene ambiguous. Germline values: CDR1 KGHDR, CDR2 SFDVKD. The CDR3 has 14 amino acids. V shed 6 bases and J shed 0 bases, with 11 bases lying between them.